This T cell receptor beta chain was observed in a study of shared clonotypes between healthy human individuals. Whole-study results and caveats: The study generally estimated greater richness for naive than memory subsets.

Every subset had its genomic DNA shared out evenly among several immunoSEQ plates. Original data processing: Filtering of immunoSEQ junctional sequences could not match full-length read filtering. Profiled with immunoSEQ multiplex PCR; TCRdb holds only in-frame clones, not every one. V, J and clone size are those of that table, while D and trimming were read from the DNA. The sample includes around 2.5 million clones, under 95% of them seen just once. Details on this clone: Its cognate antigen is unknown.

Subsets obtained from CD4+ cells comprised CD45RA+ naive and CD45RA-negative memory cells. The CDR3 extends over 15 amino acids. Germline CDR1 reads MNHNS; CDR2 reads SASEGT. Trimming removed 2 bases from V and 0 bases from J, with 11 bases in between. This clonotype originated in a man younger than 35 in good health. Some clones in this sample may be carry-over from other donors' samples. The sample was naive CD4+ T cells from PBMCs. Subset indicated: CD45RA+ positively selected. The J gene is TRBJ2-7, the V gene TRBV6-1; tentatively, D is TRBD1 or TRBD2 (5 bases each). The CDR3 region is CASSERGGSSYEQYF. Here the CDR3 DNA reads TGTGCCAGCAGTGAACGGGGCGGAAGCTCCTACGAGCAGTACTTC.